The 28 T cell receptor beta chains in this list originate from one sample, sequenced in a study of cytotoxic CD8 clonotypes in ibrutinib-treated CLL. Assay used: immunoSEQ multiplex PCR; TCRdb lists only in-frame clones, some missing. This table has 30,000 to 40,000 clones, about 70% appearing once. The sequencing used PBMCs, collected before ibrutinib treatment. All receptors derive from a human donor with chronic lymphocytic leukemia.

The chain is built from TRBV9 and TRBJ2-6; D gene uncertain. Trimming removed 2 bases from V and 1 base from J, with 4 bases in between. CDR1 is SGDLS and CDR2 is YYNGEE in the germline V gene. The CDR3 runs to 14 residues. CDR3 loop: CASSVASGANVLTF. For the CDR3, the DNA is TGTGCCAGCAGCGTTGCTTCTGGGGCCAACGTCCTGACTTTC.

V and J are TRBV30 and TRBJ2-5, with D perhaps given as TRBD1 or TRBD2 (5 bases each). The CDR3 covers 13 residues. Germline loops: CDR1 GTSNPN, CDR2 SVGIG (reference sequence). V lost 2 bases and J 5 bases, leaving 12 bases between the germline ends. The CDR3 nucleotides read TGTGCCTGGAGTTTTTCGGGACGGGAGACCCAGTACTTC. It translates to CAWSFSGRETQYF.

The chain recombines TRBV7-9 with TRBJ2-7, with TRBD2 matching over 10 bases. CDR3 length equals 17 residues. V was pared by 5 bases and J by 3 bases, with 13 bases of the junction left unmatched. The germline V gene encodes CDR1 SEHNR and CDR2 FQNEAQ (reference sequence). The CDR3 reads CASSMSSGGPQSYEQYF. DNA of the CDR3: TGTGCCAGCAGCATGTCTAGCGGGGGCCCTCAGAGCTACGAGCAGTACTTC.

This clone has just a few counts. The V and J genes are TRBV7-2 and TRBJ1-3; D is ambiguous. Germline V gene lookup returns CDR1 SGHTA and CDR2 FQGNSA. Trimming removed 4 bases at V and 0 bases at J, with 13 bases between. This CDR3 contains 16 residues. CDR3 nucleotide sequence: TGTGCCAGCAGCTACGGACCGCCAAGCTCTGGAAACACCATATATTTT. It translates to CASSYGPPSSGNTIYF.

The chain has TRBV28 and TRBJ1-6; possible D gene TRBD1, 5 bases. V lost 4 bases and J 10 bases, leaving 17 bases between the germline ends. Germline CDR1 and CDR2: MDHEN and SYDVKM. The CDR3 is 15 residues long. The CDR3 loop reads CASSSFGGKRSPLHF. The DNA of the CDR3 is TGTGCCAGCAGTTCCTTCGGGGGGAAACGGTCACCCCTCCACTTT.

The V call is TRBV18, the J call TRBJ2-2; D perhaps matches TRBD1 (6 bases). Germline V gene data show CDR1 as KGHSH and CDR2 as LQKENI. Trimming took off 4 bases at V and 5 bases at J, with 20 bases between the two ends. This CDR3 spans 17 amino acids. CDR3 nucleotides: TGTGCCAGCTCACAACCTAGTGTGGGACAAAGTACCGGGGAGCTGTTTTTT. It codes for CASSQPSVGQSTGELFF.

Here the CDR3 reads CASRVTVTYEQYF. The CDR3 DNA is TGCGCCAGCCGTGTCACTGTTACCTACGAGCAGTACTTC. The V gene is TRBV5-1, the J gene TRBJ2-7; no definite D call. The CDR3 has 13 residues. Germline CDR1 reads SGHRS; CDR2 reads YFSETQ. Trimming shortened V by 7 bases and J by 2 bases, and 13 bases separated the two germline ends.

The gene calls are TRBV7-2 and TRBJ2-2; the D gene is possibly TRBD2 (7 bases). The V end was cut by 5 bases, the J end by 5 bases, with 12 bases between. CDR3 size: 14 residues. CDR1 and CDR2 (germline): SGHTA, FQGNSA. CDR3 loop: CASSPGGQTGELFF. The CDR3 bases are TGTGCCAGCAGCCCGGGGGGCCAAACCGGGGAGCTGTTTTTT.

V usage is TRBV4-1 and J usage is TRBJ1-4; 10 bases map to TRBD1. CDR1 MGHRA and CDR2 YSYEKL come from the germline V gene. The CDR3 sequence is 15 residues long. Unmatched junction bases numbered 4, after V lost 2 bases and J lost 7 bases. Here the CDR3 DNA reads TGCGCCAGCAGCCAACTAGGGACAGGGGTTGAAAAACTGTTTTTT. It codes for CASSQLGTGVEKLFF.

V usage is TRBV6-5 and J usage is TRBJ2-7; no reliable D call. Germline-derived CDR1 and CDR2 are MNHEY and SVGAGI. Trimming cost V 9 bases and J 3 bases, with 3 bases left between them. The CDR3 length is 9 residues. Here the CDR3 reads CARDYEQYF. The DNA of the CDR3 is TGTGCCAGAGACTACGAGCAGTACTTC.

This chain joins TRBV27 and TRBJ2-3; possibly TRBD2 for D (5 bases). The CDR3 is made up of 13 amino acids. Germline V gene sequence: CDR1 MNHEY, CDR2 SMNVEV (reference sequence). Deletions cut 3 bases from V and 1 base from J, with 5 bases between. The CDR3 spells CASSLRGTDTQYF. Here the CDR3 DNA reads TGTGCCAGCAGTTTGAGGGGCACAGATACGCAGTATTTT.

This clone was counted once. The genes are TRBV13 and TRBJ1-2, with TRBD1 as a possible D gene (6 bases). V was clipped by 5 bases and J by 4 bases, with 23 bases between them. Germline lookup yields CDR1 PRHDT and CDR2 FYEKMQ (reference sequence). The CDR3 length is 17 residues. CDR3 coding DNA: TGTGCCAGCAGCCCCACCGATGGGGGGCTGGAGAGCTATGGCTACACCTTC. It codes for CASSPTDGGLESYGYTF. Combining the CDR3 with reference TRBV13 and TRBJ1-2 gives the whole variable domain AAGVIQSPRHLIKEKRETATLKCYPIPRHDTVYWYQQGPGQDPQFLISFYEKMQSDKGSIPDRFSAQQFSDYHSELNMSSLELGDSALYFCASSPTDGGLESYGYTFGSGTRLTVV.

The chain is built from TRBV29-1 and TRBJ1-1, with D maybe TRBD1 (5 bases). The CDR3 is 13 residues long. V was cut by 4 bases and J by 1 base, with 10 bases left in between. CDR1 and CDR2 (germline): SQVTM, ANQGSEA. CDR3 protein: CSVAREENTEAFF. In DNA form, the CDR3 reads TGCAGCGTTGCCAGGGAGGAGAACACTGAAGCTTTCTTT.

The table lists this clone with a few counts. The chain employs TRBV7-2 and TRBJ1-2; no clear D. In germline, CDR1 is SGHTA, CDR2 FQGNSA. The CDR3 totals 15 residues. The V end was cut by 5 bases, the J end by 4 bases, with 17 bases between. The CDR3 DNA reads as TGTGCCAGCAGCCCCAACCGAGGTCAGAGCTATGGCTACACCTTC. It codes for CASSPNRGQSYGYTF.

The chain uses TRBV5-4 and TRBJ2-6; D not resolved. The CDR3 consists of 15 residues. CDR1 is SGHNT, CDR2 YYREEE, per germline (reference sequence). V dropped 4 bases and J dropped 0 bases, with 8 bases sitting between them. CDR3 nucleotide sequence: TGTGCCAGCAGCCTATATCCCTCTGGGGCCAACGTCCTGACTTTC. This sequence encodes CASSLYPSGANVLTF.

This clone was detected only a few times. This chain connects TRBV7-2 to TRBJ2-3; 8 nucleotides match TRBD2. Trimming took 4 bases from V and 5 from J; bases not matched to a gene: 11. CDR3 length: 16 amino acids. CDR1 and CDR2 (germline): SGHTA, FQGNSA. The CDR3 reads CASSSGGGRVRDTQYF. For the CDR3, the DNA is TGTGCCAGCAGCTCCGGCGGGGGGCGTGTTAGAGATACGCAGTATTTT.

This clone turned up a few times. The chain couples TRBV19 to TRBJ1-1; TRBD1 matches 9 bases. Germline CDR1 reads LNHDA; CDR2 reads SQIVND (reference sequence). The J segment lost 1 base and the V segment lost 10 bases, leaving 13 bases of the junction unmatched. This CDR3 comprises 16 residues. The CDR3 region is CATKTGTGQGNTEAFF. CDR3 nucleotide sequence: TGTGCCACAAAGACCGGGACGGGACAGGGGAACACTGAAGCTTTCTTT.

The gene calls are TRBV7-6 and TRBJ2-1, with D perhaps TRBD2 (5 bases). V was clipped by 1 base and J by 0 bases, with 16 bases between them. This CDR3 contains 18 residues. Germline V lookup: CDR1 SGHVS, CDR2 FNYEAQ. The CDR3 is CASSLVASSGNSYNEQFF. CDR3 DNA: TGTGCCAGCAGCTTAGTGGCTTCGAGCGGAAACTCCTACAATGAGCAGTTCTTC.

This rearrangement joins TRBV14 to TRBJ2-7; D call uncertain. Deletions cut 3 bases from V and 5 bases from J, with 5 bases between. The V gene's germline CDR1 is SGHDN and CDR2 FVKESK. This CDR3 has 11 amino acids. The CDR3: CASSHGHEQYF. The DNA for the CDR3 is TGTGCCAGCAGCCATGGCCACGAGCAGTACTTC.

V usage is TRBV5-1 and J usage is TRBJ2-7; 9 bases align to TRBD1. The J segment lost 3 bases and the V segment lost 4 bases, leaving 8 bases of the junction unmatched. Looked up from germline, CDR1 is SGHRS and CDR2 is YFSETQ. The CDR3 has 15 amino acids. The CDR3, as DNA: TGCGCCAGCAGCCCGGGACAGGGTCCCCTCTACGAGCAGTACTTC. Its translation: CASSPGQGPLYEQYF.

The table lists this clone with a few counts. The chain links TRBV9 to TRBJ2-3; 10 bases are a match to TRBD2. The V segment lost 0 bases and the J segment 1 base; nucleotides outside the gene matches: 2. This CDR3 region has 16 residues. CDR1 is SGDLS, CDR2 YYNGEE, per germline. Here the CDR3 DNA reads TGTGCCAGCAGCGTAGAGGGACTAGCGCGCACAGATACGCAGTATTTT. Translated: CASSVEGLARTDTQYF.

This rearrangement joins TRBV5-4 to TRBJ1-5; no reliable D call. V gave up 4 bases and J gave up 0 bases, with 11 bases separating them. The CDR3 spans 15 residues. CDR1 and CDR2 from the germline V gene are SGHNT and YYREEE (reference sequence). The CDR3 DNA is TGTGCCAGCAGCCCCGGGCTGAATAGCAATCAGCCCCAGCATTTT. Amino acid sequence: CASSPGLNSNQPQHF. Full variable domain (rest looked up from reference TRBV5-4 and TRBJ1-5): ETGVTQSPTHLIKTRGQQVTLRCSSQSGHNTVSWYQQALGQGPQFIFQYYREEENGRGNFPPRFSGLQFPNYSSELNVNALELDDSALYLCASSPGLNSNQPQHFGDGTRLSIL.

This chain joins TRBV2 and TRBJ2-5, with D perhaps matching TRBD1 (5 bases). The V gene lost 0 bases and the J gene lost 7 bases, with 9 bases spanning the gap. CDR3 length: 13 residues. CDR1 is SNHLY, CDR2 FYNNEI, per germline. CDR3 DNA: TGTGCCAGCAGTGAAGCGAGACAGCTGACCCAGTACTTC. Translated, it gives CASSEARQLTQYF.

V and J are TRBV13 and TRBJ2-3; 8 bases match TRBD1. There are 15 residues in the CDR3. In germline, CDR1 is PRHDT, CDR2 FYEKMQ (reference sequence). The J segment lost 10 bases and the V segment lost 1 base, leaving 10 bases of the junction unmatched. The chain's CDR3 is CASSLETGVRGPQYF. CDR3 nucleotides: TGTGCCAGCAGCTTAGAGACAGGGGTTCGAGGTCCGCAGTATTTT.

The chain links TRBV11-3 to TRBJ2-7; tentatively, D is TRBD2 (6 bases). CDR1 and CDR2 from the germline V gene are SGHNT and YENEEA. Trimming left V 5 bases short and J 3 bases short, with 11 bases between. The CDR3 runs 13 residues. This CDR3 is CASSQGGGYEQYF. The CDR3 nucleotides are TGTGCCAGCAGCCAGGGAGGAGGCTACGAGCAGTACTTC.

The chain employs TRBV19 and TRBJ1-5; D is unclear. Trimming took 6 bases from V and 5 from J, leaving 11 bases between them. The CDR3 contains 13 residues. The germline V gene encodes CDR1 LNHDA and CDR2 SQIVND (reference sequence). The CDR3 bases are TGTGCCAGTAGCTCACAGCAGCATCAGCCCCAGCATTTT. Translated: CASSSQQHQPQHF.

This chain connects TRBV11-3 to TRBJ2-7; TRBD1 is a possible D gene (6 bases). This CDR3 spans 18 amino acids. Germline values: CDR1 SGHNT, CDR2 YENEEA. Deletions cut 0 bases from V and 1 base from J, with 19 bases between. CDR3 DNA: TGTGCCAGCAGCTTAGAGGCTTGGGGGCGGATAGCGTCCTACGAGCAGTACTTC. Translating it yields CASSLEAWGRIASYEQYF.

V is TRBV9 and J is TRBJ2-3, with 7 bases matching TRBD2. The CDR3 loop spans 17 amino acids. V was pared by 0 bases and J by 1 base, with 8 bases of the junction left unmatched. Germline V gene sequence: CDR1 SGDLS, CDR2 YYNGEE. This CDR3 reads CASSVGGGSTGTDTQYF. In DNA, the CDR3 is TGTGCCAGCAGCGTAGGTGGCGGGAGTACGGGCACAGATACGCAGTATTTT.